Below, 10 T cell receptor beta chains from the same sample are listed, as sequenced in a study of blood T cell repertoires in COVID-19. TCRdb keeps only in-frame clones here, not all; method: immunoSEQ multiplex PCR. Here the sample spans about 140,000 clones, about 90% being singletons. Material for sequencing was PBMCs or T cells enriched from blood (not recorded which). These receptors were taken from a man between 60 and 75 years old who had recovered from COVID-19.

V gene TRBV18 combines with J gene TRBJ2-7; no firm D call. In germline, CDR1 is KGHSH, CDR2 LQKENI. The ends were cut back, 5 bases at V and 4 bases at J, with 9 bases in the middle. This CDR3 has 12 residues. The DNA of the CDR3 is TGTGCCAGCTCATCAGACAATTACGAGCAGTACTTC. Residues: CASSSDNYEQYF.

The CDR3 here is CASRRGLAGSDTQYF. CDR3 DNA: TGTGCCAGCAGAAGGGGACTAGCGGGATCGGATACGCAGTATTTT. The rearrangement joins TRBV6-5 to TRBJ2-3, with 13 bases fitting TRBD2. This CDR3 has 15 amino acids. Trimming took 6 bases from V and 6 from J; bases not matched to a gene: 6. Germline lookup yields CDR1 MNHEY and CDR2 SVGAGI.

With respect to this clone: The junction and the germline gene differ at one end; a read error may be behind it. The CDR3 DNA reads as TGTACCAGCAGCTCCGGAGGGAACTATGGCTACACCTTC. Its translation: CTSSSGGNYGYTF. The V and J genes are TRBV3-1 (or the pseudogene TRBV3-2) and TRBJ1-2; D is uncertain. CDR1 and CDR2 from the germline V gene are LGHDT and YNNKEL (reference sequence). The CDR3 is 13 amino acids.

The chain's CDR3 is CASSLVTGGVETQYF. The CDR3 DNA follows: TGTGCCAGCAGCTTAGTGACAGGGGGCGTAGAGACCCAGTACTTC. The chain has TRBV11-2 and TRBJ2-5, with 10 bases that match TRBD1. The V gene's germline CDR1 is SGHAT and CDR2 FQNNGV. The CDR3 is 15 residues long. With V trimmed by 1 base and J by 4 bases, 3 bases remained unmatched.

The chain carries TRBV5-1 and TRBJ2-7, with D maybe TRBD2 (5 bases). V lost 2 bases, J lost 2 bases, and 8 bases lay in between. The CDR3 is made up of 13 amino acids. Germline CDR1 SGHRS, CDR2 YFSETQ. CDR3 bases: TGCGCCAGCAGCTTCGGGGTTACCTACGAGCAGTACTTC. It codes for CASSFGVTYEQYF.

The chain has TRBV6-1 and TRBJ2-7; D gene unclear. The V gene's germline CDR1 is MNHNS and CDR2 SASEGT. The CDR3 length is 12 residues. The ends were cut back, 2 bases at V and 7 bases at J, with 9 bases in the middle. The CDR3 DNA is TGTGCCAGCAGTGAACGGGTTCATGAGCAGTACTTC. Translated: CASSERVHEQYF.

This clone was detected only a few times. The CDR3 DNA sequence: TGTGCCAGCAGCTTGGGGACTAGCGGGAAGGGTGGAAGTCAGTTCTTC. Its protein product is CASSLGTSGKGGSQFF. This sequence joins TRBV11-2 and TRBJ2-1; TRBD2 aligns across 13 bases. Trimming took 3 bases from V and 13 from J; bases not matched to a gene: 12. This CDR3 spans 16 amino acids. Germline CDR1 reads SGHAT; CDR2 reads FQNNGV.

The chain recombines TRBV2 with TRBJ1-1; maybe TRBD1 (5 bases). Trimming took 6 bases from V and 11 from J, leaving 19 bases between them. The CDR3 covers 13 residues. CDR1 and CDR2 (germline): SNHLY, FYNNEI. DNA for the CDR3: TGTGCCAGCAGGGAGGGGACTCCCCCCCTGGCTTTCTTT. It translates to CASREGTPPLAFF. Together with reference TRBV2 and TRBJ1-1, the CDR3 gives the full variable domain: EPEVTQTPSHQVTQMGQEVILRCVPISNHLYFYWYRQILGQKVEFLVSFYNNEISEKSEIFDDQFSVERPDGSNFTLKIRSTKLEDSAMYFCASREGTPPLAFFGQGTRLTVV.

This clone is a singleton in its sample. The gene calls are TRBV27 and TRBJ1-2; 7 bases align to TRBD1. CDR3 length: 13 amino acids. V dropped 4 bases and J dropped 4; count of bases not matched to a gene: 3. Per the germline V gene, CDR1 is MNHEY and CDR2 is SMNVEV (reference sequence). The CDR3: CASSSTGRYGYTF. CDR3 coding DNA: TGTGCCAGCAGTTCGACAGGGCGCTATGGCTACACCTTC.

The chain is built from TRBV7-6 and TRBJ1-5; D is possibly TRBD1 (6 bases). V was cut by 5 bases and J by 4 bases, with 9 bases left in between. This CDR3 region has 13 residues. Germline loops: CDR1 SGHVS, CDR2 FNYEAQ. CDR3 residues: CASSVRGNQPQHF. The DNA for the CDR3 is TGTGCCAGCAGCGTCAGGGGTAATCAGCCCCAGCATTTT. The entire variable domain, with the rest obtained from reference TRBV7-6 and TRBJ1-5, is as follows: GAGVSQSPRYKVTKRGQDVALRCDPISGHVSLYWYRQALGQGPEFLTYFNYEAQQDKSGLPNDRFSAERPEGSISTLTIQRTEQRDSAMYRCASSVRGNQPQHFGDGTRLSIL.